Below are 22 T cell receptor beta chains sequenced from a single sample in a study of a mutant IDH1 vaccine in newly diagnosed glioma. Only in-frame clones appear in the TCRdb table, and some are missing; sequencing was by immunoSEQ multiplex PCR. The sample includes approximately 54,000 clones, approximately 80% of them seen just once. Time point noted: baseline, week 1 (first vaccination visit). The treatment denotes: pre-vaccination baseline after standard-of-care therapy. The material sequenced was PBMCs, taken from a glioma patient treated with radiotherapy, temozolomide or both. Source of these receptors: a man between 18 and 35 years old with glioma.

The rearrangement joins TRBV30 to TRBJ2-3; TRBD1 or TRBD2 may be the D gene (6 bases each). The ends were cut back, 0 bases at V and 2 bases at J, with 12 bases in the middle. The germline CDR1 and CDR2 sequences are GTSNPN and SVGIG (reference sequence). The CDR3 has 15 residues. The CDR3 spells CAWSVSGATTDTQYF. The CDR3 bases are TGTGCCTGGAGTGTATCGGGGGCCACCACAGATACGCAGTATTTT. Combining the CDR3 with reference TRBV30 and TRBJ2-3 gives the whole variable domain SQTIHQWPATLVQPVGSPLSLECTVEGTSNPNLYWYRQAAGRGLQLLFYSVGIGQISSEVPQNLSASRPQDRQFILSSKKLLLSDSGFYLCAWSVSGATTDTQYFGPGTRLTVL.

The chain employs TRBV5-4 and TRBJ2-5; 10 bases fit TRBD2. This CDR3 contains 19 residues. Losses at the gene ends were 1 base for V and 4 bases for J; bases not matched to a gene: 16. Germline values: CDR1 SGHNT, CDR2 YYREEE (reference sequence). The CDR3 here is CASSLRWTSGFLEGETQYF. The DNA for the CDR3 is TGTGCCAGCAGCTTGAGATGGACTAGCGGCTTCCTCGAGGGAGAGACCCAGTACTTC.

The J gene is TRBJ1-3, the V gene TRBV9, with unresolved D. Germline CDR1 reads SGDLS; CDR2 reads YYNGEE. Trimming took 3 bases from V and 0 from J, leaving 13 bases between them. This CDR3 region has 16 residues. CDR3 sequence: CASSAPGLSSGNTIYF. DNA of the CDR3: TGTGCCAGCAGCGCTCCTGGACTCTCCTCTGGAAACACCATATATTTT.

This clone was detected a few times. The chain carries TRBV9 and TRBJ2-7; D is perhaps TRBD1 (6 bases). V dropped 0 bases and J dropped 3 bases, with 19 bases sitting between them. Germline V gene lookup returns CDR1 SGDLS and CDR2 YYNGEE. This CDR3 is 17 amino acids long. This CDR3 is CASSVGQGRGLLYEQYF. The CDR3 region has the DNA TGTGCCAGCAGCGTAGGTCAGGGCAGGGGTCTTCTCTACGAGCAGTACTTC. The full variable domain, its missing parts supplied by reference TRBV9 and TRBJ2-7, is DSGVTQTPKHLITATGQRVTLRCSPRSGDLSVYWYQQSLDQGLQFLIQYYNGEERAKGNILERFSAQQFPDLHSELNLSSLELGDSALYFCASSVGQGRGLLYEQYFGPGTRLTVT.

The chain couples TRBV6-5 to TRBJ1-1; unclear D gene. The CDR3 loop spans 13 amino acids. V was trimmed by 9 bases and J by 0 bases, leaving 11 bases between them. The V gene's germline CDR1 is MNHEY and CDR2 SVGAGI. DNA of the CDR3: TGTGCCAGTGGGGTGAACATGAACACTGAAGCTTTCTTT. Translating gives CASGVNMNTEAFF.

This clone was recorded only once. This sequence joins TRBV4-1 and TRBJ2-7; 8 nucleotides line up with TRBD2. The germline V gene has CDR1 MGHRA and CDR2 YSYEKL. With 2 bases clipped from V and 2 bases from J, the junction kept 8 bases outside the gene matches. The CDR3 totals 16 residues. CDR3: CASSQTSSGFTYEQYF. The CDR3, as DNA: TGCGCCAGCAGCCAAACCTCTAGCGGGTTTACCTACGAGCAGTACTTC.

This clone has only a few counts. V and J are TRBV2 and TRBJ1-5; D perhaps matches TRBD1 (6 bases). In germline, CDR1 is SNHLY, CDR2 FYNNEI. The CDR3 runs 13 residues. Deletions cut 11 bases from V and 5 bases from J, with 16 bases between. The CDR3 sequence: CAGRQEGHQPQHF. CDR3 DNA: TGTGCCGGGAGACAGGAGGGCCATCAGCCCCAGCATTTT.

This chain uses TRBV6-5 with TRBJ2-1; 12 nucleotides line up with TRBD2. Germline V gene sequence: CDR1 MNHEY, CDR2 SVGAGI. J gave up 12 bases and V 7 bases, and 13 bases lay outside the gene matches. This CDR3 contains 15 residues. CDR3 sequence: CASTASGGVAGGQFF. The CDR3 DNA is TGTGCCAGCACCGCTAGCGGGGGGGTCGCGGGTGGGCAGTTCTTC.

This clone has more than one count but fewer than ten. Distinct nucleotide sequences in the sample also encode this CDR3. The genes are TRBV4-2 and TRBJ1-3, with D perhaps TRBD1 (5 bases). The ends were cut back, 0 bases at V and 0 bases at J, with 6 bases in the middle. CDR3 length equals 15 residues. Germline V gene data show CDR1 as LGHNA and CDR2 as YNFKEQ. CDR3: CASSQDRGSGNTIYF. The CDR3 nucleotides read TGTGCCAGCAGCCAAGATAGGGGCTCTGGAAACACCATATATTTT.

This clone has a single count. J is TRBJ1-2 and V is TRBV19; 8 bases are shared with TRBD1. Trimming took 5 bases from V and 7 from J; bases not matched to a gene: 0. Germline V gene lookup returns CDR1 LNHDA and CDR2 SQIVND (reference sequence). CDR3 length equals 11 residues. DNA for the CDR3: TGTGCCAGTAGTCAGGGGGCTGGCTACACCTTC. Translating gives CASSQGAGYTF.

The CDR3 DNA is TGCGCCAGCAGCCAATGGCAGCGGGAGGGAACAGATACGCAGTATTTT. It codes for CASSQWQREGTDTQYF. The chain links TRBV4-1 to TRBJ2-3, with 10 bases fitting TRBD2. Looked up from germline, CDR1 is MGHRA and CDR2 is YSYEKL. J lost 3 bases, V lost 2 bases, and 5 bases had no gene match. The CDR3 has 16 amino acids.

This clone was detected only a few times. The chain couples TRBV7-9 to TRBJ1-1; 8 bases match TRBD1. Germline loops: CDR1 SEHNR, CDR2 FQNEAQ (reference sequence). The J segment lost 6 bases and the V segment lost 5 bases, leaving 14 bases of the junction unmatched. The CDR3 runs 16 residues. The CDR3 bases are TGTGCCAGCAGCCCCGGACAGGGAACGTACGTCTCTGAAGCTTTCTTT. Translating it yields CASSPGQGTYVSEAFF.

V and J are TRBV7-2 and TRBJ1-2; 7 positions match TRBD1. The V and J ends lost 3 bases and 3 bases, in that order; junction bases with no gene match: 4. The CDR3 length is 14 residues. Germline CDR1 reads SGHTA; CDR2 reads FQGNSA. The CDR3 coding sequence is TGTGCCAGCAGCTTGCAGGGACAGTACTATGGCTACACCTTC. Translating it yields CASSLQGQYYGYTF.

The chain joins TRBV25-1 to TRBJ2-2; D gene uncertain. The CDR3 runs 13 residues. Germline CDR1 MGHDK, CDR2 SYGVNS. Trimming pared 6 bases from V and 1 base from J, leaving 6 bases between. The CDR3 here is CASRNGNTGELFF. In nucleotides, the CDR3 is TGTGCCAGCAGGAACGGGAACACCGGGGAGCTGTTTTTT.

The chain couples TRBV25-1 to TRBJ2-6; D is possibly TRBD1 or TRBD2 (6 bases each). CDR3 length: 15 residues. V was clipped by 4 bases and J by 3 bases, with 10 bases between them. Germline values: CDR1 MGHDK, CDR2 SYGVNS. CDR3 nucleotides: TGTGCCAGCAGTGGTAGGGGGGATGGGGCCAACGTCCTGACTTTC. Protein sequence: CASSGRGDGANVLTF.

The chain combines TRBV7-2 with TRBJ2-3; 8 nucleotides agree with TRBD1. Unmatched junction bases numbered 3, after V lost 4 bases and J lost 3 bases. The CDR3 length is 14 residues. CDR1 and CDR2 from the germline V gene are SGHTA and FQGNSA. The CDR3 nucleotides are TGTGCCAGCAGCTGGGACAGGCTAACAGATACGCAGTATTTT. Its protein is CASSWDRLTDTQYF.

The genes are TRBV2 and TRBJ1-5; D gene uncertain. V was pared by 4 bases and J by 8 bases, with 9 bases between. Germline V lookup: CDR1 SNHLY, CDR2 FYNNEI. The CDR3 length is 12 residues. CDR3 sequence reads: CASSGAREPQHF. The CDR3 DNA follows: TGTGCCAGCAGTGGGGCTAGAGAGCCCCAGCATTTT.

The rearrangement uses TRBV6-6 and TRBJ1-5; TRBD1 is a possible D gene (6 bases). The CDR3 has 16 amino acids. Trimming took off 0 bases at V and 7 bases at J, with 16 bases between the two ends. Germline V lookup: CDR1 MNHNY, CDR2 SVGAGI (reference sequence). CDR3 nucleotides: TGTGCCAGCAGTTACTCGAGTCAGGGGCAAGGGCAGCCCCAGCATTTT. Translated, it gives CASSYSSQGQGQPQHF.

The chain couples TRBV5-1 to TRBJ2-1, with TRBD1 matching over 7 bases. The CDR3 has 14 amino acids. Trimming at V came to 4 bases and at J to 7 bases, leaving 8 bases not matched to a gene. CDR1 and CDR2 from the germline V gene are SGHRS and YFSETQ. The CDR3 protein is CASSTYRGLNEQFF. The CDR3 bases are TGCGCCAGCAGCACCTACAGGGGATTGAATGAGCAGTTCTTC.

The genes are TRBV30 and TRBJ2-7; D remains unclear. The germline CDR1 and CDR2 sequences are GTSNPN and SVGIG (reference sequence). V was trimmed by 0 bases and J by 2 bases, leaving 11 bases between them. The CDR3 has 14 amino acids. The CDR3 DNA reads TGTGCCTGGAGTGTACCAAGGGCAGCCTACGAGCAGTACTTC. The encoded protein is CAWSVPRAAYEQYF.

The chain combines TRBV7-2 with TRBJ2-7; TRBD1 matches 8 bases. CDR1 SGHTA and CDR2 FQGNSA come from the germline V gene. There are 14 residues in the CDR3. Trimming took 5 bases from V and 4 from J; bases not matched to a gene: 7. The CDR3 bases are TGTGCCAGCAGCCCCAGGGGGCTTGGATACGAGCAGTACTTC. Translating gives CASSPRGLGYEQYF.

This chain uses TRBV29-1 with TRBJ1-4; D is ambiguous. This CDR3 region has 11 residues. Germline loops: CDR1 SQVTM, CDR2 ANQGSEA. V dropped 4 bases and J dropped 7 bases, with 7 bases sitting between them. The CDR3: CSVGLGEKLFF. The CDR3 DNA follows: TGCAGCGTTGGACTAGGTGAAAAACTGTTTTTT. Combining the CDR3 with reference TRBV29-1 and TRBJ1-4 gives the whole variable domain SAVISQKPSRDICQRGTSLTIQCQVDSQVTMMFWYRQQPGQSLTLIATANQGSEATYESGFVIDKFPISRPNLTFSTLTVSNMSPEDSSIYLCSVGLGEKLFFGSGTQLSVL.